This entry lists 5 T cell receptor beta chains sequenced from one sample in a study of identifying expanded T cells in peripheral blood. Libraries were prepared by immunoSEQ multiplex PCR; TCRdb keeps only in-frame clonotypes and omits some of them. The sample consists of approximately 85,000 clones, almost 85% of them appearing once. The sequencing input was blood. These receptor sequences come from a person between 18 and 75 years old in good health.

The chain joins TRBV19 to TRBJ1-1, with D possibly matching TRBD1 (5 bases). The CDR3 runs to 16 residues. V was shortened by 5 bases and J by 1 base, with 17 bases between the two germline ends. CDR1 and CDR2 (germline): LNHDA, SQIVND (reference sequence). DNA of the CDR3: TGTGCCAGTAGTTGGCCTACGGGACTGCCGAACACTGAAGCTTTCTTT. This sequence encodes CASSWPTGLPNTEAFF. The full variable domain, its missing parts supplied by reference TRBV19 and TRBJ1-1, is DGGITQSPKYLFRKEGQNVTLSCEQNLNHDAMYWYRQDPGQGLRLIYYSQIVNDFQKGDIAEGYSVSREKKESFPLTVTSAQKNPTAFYLCASSWPTGLPNTEAFFGQGTRLTVV.

V usage is TRBV18 and J usage is TRBJ2-1; 8 positions agree with TRBD1. Germline trimming cut 3 bases from V and 3 bases from J; bases unmatched to any gene: 7. Germline CDR1 reads KGHSH; CDR2 reads LQKENI. This CDR3 is 16 amino acids long. The CDR3 spells CASSPGQGAFYNEQFF. CDR3 in DNA: TGTGCCAGCTCACCGGGGCAGGGGGCGTTCTACAATGAGCAGTTCTTC.

J is TRBJ2-2 and V is TRBV28; D is possibly TRBD1 (5 bases). The CDR3 contains 16 residues. Germline-derived CDR1 and CDR2 are MDHEN and SYDVKM. Trimming took off 3 bases at V and 5 bases at J, with 16 bases between the two ends. The CDR3 nucleotides are TGTGCCAGCAGTTTGATTAGCAGGGTGGAGACCGGGGAGCTGTTTTTT. The encoded protein is CASSLISRVETGELFF.

The CDR3 region is CASSLGPGWETQYF. The CDR3 region has the DNA TGTGCCAGCAGCTTAGGTCCGGGTTGGGAGACCCAGTACTTC. V usage is TRBV11-2 and J usage is TRBJ2-5; D not resolved. Per the germline V gene, CDR1 is SGHAT and CDR2 is FQNNGV. The CDR3 runs to 14 residues. Between the trimmed V and J ends, which lost 1 base and 5 bases, there was a span of 11 bases. The complete variable domain, with remaining parts taken from reference TRBV11-2 and TRBJ2-5, reads EAGVAQSPRYKIIEKRQSVAFWCNPISGHATLYWYQQILGQGPKLLIQFQNNGVVDDSQLPKDRFSAERLKGVDSTLKIQPAKLEDSAVYLCASSLGPGWETQYFGPGTRLLVL.

The rearrangement links TRBV5-5 to TRBJ2-7, with D possibly matching TRBD2 (5 bases). Germline loops: CDR1 SGHKS, CDR2 YYEKEE (reference sequence). V was pared by 0 bases and J by 6 bases, with 31 bases between. The CDR3 sequence is 20 residues long. The CDR3 DNA reads as TGTGCCAGCAGCTTGGGGGCGCGGGTACCGATCAATGGGCGTAGGTTCGAGCAGTACTTC. Translation: CASSLGARVPINGRRFEQYF.